This is a list of T cell receptor beta chains from one sample in a study of beta chain features in type 1 diabetes. Assay: immunoSEQ multiplex PCR; the TCRdb copy retains only in-frame clones and omits some. In the table there are around 500,000 clones, over 25% of which are singletons. Material: naive CD4+ T cells from blood. The receptors derive from a man between 18 and 29 years old in good health. CDR3s include the opening cysteine and the closing phenylalanine or tryptophan. A D gene is named only where the DNA matches it firmly. Rows may omit the clone size; those that give it use once, few, many or a size class.

J gene	V gene	clone size	D gene	CDR3 protein	CDR3 DNA
TRBJ1-4	TRBV5-4	few	.	CASSLGQENEKLFF	TGTGCCAGCAGCTTGGGACAGGAAAATGAAAAACTGTTTTTT
TRBJ1-2	TRBV9	.	.	CASSVDKDYGYTF	TGTGCCAGCAGCGTGGACAAGGATTATGGCTACACCTTC
TRBJ2-5	TRBV29-1	.	.	CSAKDSGETQYF	TGCAGCGCCAAGGACAGCGGGGAGACCCAGTACTTC
TRBJ2-3	TRBV7-9	.	.	CASSSAYNTDTQYF	TGTGCCAGCAGCTCAGCCTACAACACAGATACGCAGTATTTT
TRBJ2-1	TRBV4-2	few	.	CASSQDGTVTYNEQFF	TGTGCCAGCAGCCAAGATGGTACGGTTACCTACAATGAGCAGTTCTTC
TRBJ2-2	TRBV25-1	.	.	CASSQGQNTGELFF	TGTGCCAGCAGTCAGGGGCAGAACACCGGGGAGCTGTTTTTT
TRBJ2-5	TRBV27	few	.	CASSLGPSRQETQYF	TGTGCCAGCAGTTTGGGCCCCTCTAGACAAGAGACCCAGTACTTC
TRBJ1-1	TRBV30	few	.	CAWRPGPENTEAFF	TGTGCCTGGAGGCCGGGCCCCGAGAACACTGAAGCTTTCTTT
TRBJ2-3	TRBV19	.	.	CAIGGGDPRGDTQYF	TGTGCCATCGGCGGAGGGGACCCCAGGGGAGATACGCAGTATTTT
TRBJ2-7	TRBV28	.	TRBD2	CASSLSGALSYEQYF	TGTGCCAGCAGTTTGAGCGGGGCCCTTTCCTACGAGCAGTACTTC
TRBJ2-7	TRBV4-2	.	TRBD2	CASSPILAGGPGEQYF	TGTGCCAGCAGCCCCATCCTAGCGGGAGGGCCGGGCGAGCAGTACTTC
TRBJ1-1	TRBV7-9	few	TRBD1	CASSSRQGRTEAFF	TGTGCCAGCAGCTCCAGACAGGGGAGGACTGAAGCTTTCTTT
TRBJ2-7	TRBV28	.	TRBD2	CASSSGGSYEQYF	TGTGCCAGCAGTTCCGGCGGGAGTTACGAGCAGTACTTC
TRBJ2-5	TRBV5-4	.	.	CASSGQETQYF	TGTGCCAGCAGCGGGCAGGAGACCCAGTACTTC
TRBJ2-1	TRBV2	.	.	CASSPTGEAEQFF	TGTGCCAGCAGTCCCACAGGGGAGGCTGAGCAGTTCTTC
TRBJ2-5	TRBV5-1	few	.	CASSTRDSQETQYF	TGCGCCAGCAGCACCCGGGACTCTCAAGAGACCCAGTACTTC
TRBJ2-7	TRBV7-6	few	TRBD2	CASSLRLAAYEQYF	TGTGCCAGCAGCTTAAGACTAGCGGCCTACGAGCAGTACTTC